The 23 T cell receptor beta chains listed next were all sequenced from one sample in a study of monozygotic twins with inflammatory bowel disease. TCRdb re-called the 5' RACE reads, yielding one record per CDR3 amino acid sequence without DNA. Its listing shows fewer than 400,000 distinct CDR3 sequences. Sequencing input: blood. These receptors all stem from a human donor with ulcerative colitis or Crohn's disease, or a healthy co-twin of an affected twin (not recorded which).

The J gene is TRBJ1-5, the V gene TRBV20-1; TCRdb names TRBD1, which stays unverified in the absence of DNA. Germline-derived CDR1 and CDR2 are DFQATT and SNEGSKA (reference sequence). This CDR3 spans 14 amino acids. Here the CDR3 reads CSVVRDSSNQPQHF.

The chain carries TRBV30 and TRBJ1-1; the D call from TCRdb, TRBD1, cannot be confirmed without DNA. This CDR3 has 13 amino acids. The germline CDR1 and CDR2 sequences are GTSNPN and SVGIG (reference sequence). The CDR3 region is CAWAGRGGTEAFF.

The V and J genes are TRBV25-1 and TRBJ1-6. CDR3 length: 13 residues. Per the germline V gene, CDR1 is MGHDK and CDR2 is SYGVNS. CDR3: CASDSGYNSPLHF.

The genes are TRBV28 and TRBJ1-4. CDR3 length: 14 amino acids. Germline V lookup: CDR1 MDHEN, CDR2 SYDVKM. CDR3: CASSFYQNNEKLFF. The complete variable domain, with remaining parts taken from reference TRBV28 and TRBJ1-4, reads DVKVTQSSRYLVKRTGEKVFLECVQDMDHENMFWYRQDPGLGLRLIYFSYDVKMKEKGDIPEGYSVSREKKERFSLILESASTNQTSMYLCASSFYQNNEKLFFGSGTQLSVL.

This rearrangement joins TRBV9 to TRBJ2-2. The CDR3 loop spans 13 amino acids. Germline V gene sequence: CDR1 SGDLS, CDR2 YYNGEE. This chain's CDR3 is CASSVVSTGELFF.

J is TRBJ2-5 and V is TRBV21-1; checking the TCRdb D call of TRBD1 is not possible without DNA. TRBV21-1 is a pseudogene. The CDR3 sequence is 15 residues long. This chain's CDR3 is CASSYCRDRKETQYF.

This chain joins TRBV5-1 and TRBJ1-2. The CDR3 consists of 14 residues. The germline V gene encodes CDR1 SGHRS and CDR2 YFSETQ. The CDR3 loop reads CASSWGQTNYGYTF.

V and J are TRBV4-3 and TRBJ2-3; the D gene TCRdb calls, TRBD2, cannot be checked with no DNA. The CDR3 is made up of 17 amino acids. Germline assignment: CDR1 LGHNA and CDR2 YSLEER. This chain's CDR3 is CASSQDVRGVSTDTQYF.

J is TRBJ2-5 and V is TRBV12-3 or TRBV12-4; TCRdb selects TRBD1, and the lack of DNA leaves this call unchecked. The CDR3 runs to 12 residues. CDR3 region: CASRDRKETQYF.

The chain is built from TRBV7-3 and TRBJ2-7; without DNA, the TCRdb call of TRBD2 cannot be checked. In germline, CDR1 is SGHTA, CDR2 FQGTGA. CDR3 size: 15 residues. The CDR3 sequence: CASSLIGGGPYEQYF.

The chain recombines TRBV10-3 with TRBJ2-3; TCRdb calls TRBD1, which cannot be checked without DNA. Germline values: CDR1 ENHRY, CDR2 SYGVKD. This CDR3 contains 17 residues. The CDR3 sequence is CAISQPPGWVSTDTQYF.

The chain couples TRBV12-3 or TRBV12-4 to TRBJ2-7. CDR3 length: 14 amino acids. CDR3 loop: CASSAWRASYEQYF.

The chain couples TRBV2 to TRBJ1-2; TCRdb selects TRBD1, and the lack of DNA leaves this call unchecked. Germline V gene data show CDR1 as SNHLY and CDR2 as FYNNEI. The CDR3 is 15 amino acids. The CDR3 sequence: CASSVNGGPNYGYTF.

The chain is built from TRBV29-1 and TRBJ2-7; the D gene TCRdb calls, TRBD1, cannot be checked with no DNA. This CDR3 spans 14 amino acids. Germline values: CDR1 SQVTM, CDR2 ANQGSEA. The chain's CDR3 is CSVTRGAETYEQYF.

The chain employs TRBV11-2 and TRBJ2-5; the D call of TRBD2 rests on TCRdb alone, since no DNA is present to check it. From germline, CDR1 is SGHAT and CDR2 FQNNGV. CDR3 length equals 15 residues. The CDR3 reads CASSQTSGGWETQYF.

This sequence joins TRBV12-3 or TRBV12-4 and TRBJ1-2; TCRdb's D gene call, TRBD1, goes unchecked for lack of DNA. This CDR3 has 13 residues. The chain's CDR3 is CASSLGGGIGYTF.

The chain employs TRBV7-9 and TRBJ2-5; without DNA, the TCRdb call of TRBD2 cannot be checked. CDR3 length: 15 residues. Germline V gene lookup returns CDR1 SEHNR and CDR2 FQNEAQ (reference sequence). The CDR3 protein is CASSPRTSGQETQYF.

The chain has TRBV28 and TRBJ2-5; TCRdb outputs TRBD2, but without DNA this stays unchecked. Germline V gives CDR1 MDHEN, CDR2 SYDVKM. The CDR3 covers 16 residues. The CDR3: CAAIQGFGGRRETQYF.

This chain uses TRBV12-3 or TRBV12-4 with TRBJ2-2. The CDR3 is 13 amino acids. The CDR3 is CASRLGNTGELFF.

The rearrangement uses TRBV12-3 or TRBV12-4 and TRBJ2-3; lacking DNA, the TRBD2 call made by TCRdb goes unchecked. This CDR3 comprises 16 residues. This chain's CDR3 is CASTQTLAGDTDTQYF.

V usage is TRBV6-1 and J usage is TRBJ2-1; there is no DNA to check the TCRdb D call of TRBD2. The CDR3 length is 17 residues. CDR1 MNHNS and CDR2 SASEGT come from the germline V gene. CDR3 protein: CASSRISGTSGSDEQFF.

The V call is TRBV20-1, the J call TRBJ2-4; TCRdb's D gene call, TRBD1, goes unchecked for lack of DNA. This CDR3 has 17 residues. The germline CDR1 and CDR2 sequences are DFQATT and SNEGSKA (reference sequence). CDR3 sequence: CSAIRTGISFAKNIQYF.

The chain has TRBV7-2 and TRBJ1-2; lacking DNA, the TRBD1 call made by TCRdb goes unchecked. The CDR3 runs to 16 residues. In germline, CDR1 is SGHTA, CDR2 FQGNSA. CDR3 amino acids: CASSLPNRDRSGGYTF. Full variable domain (missing parts from reference TRBV7-2 and TRBJ1-2): GAGVSQSPSNKVTEKGKDVELRCDPISGHTALYWYRQSLGQGLEFLIYFQGNSAPDKSGLPSDRFSAERTGGSVSTLTIQRTQQEDSAVYLCASSLPNRDRSGGYTFGSGTRLTVV.